The 5 T cell receptor beta chains below were found in one sample sequenced in a study of Graves' ophthalmopathy and Graves' hyperthyroidism. Transcripts of RNA were the source for amplifying TCR beta CDR3 regions. An opening RT-PCR round employed HTBI primers and preceded a second-round multiplex PCR. Via MiXCR, TCRdb re-called the multiplex PCR reads, giving one row per CDR3 protein. The sample consists of 150,000 or so distinct CDR3 sequences, less than 45% of them appearing once. The specimen was peripheral blood. These receptor sequences come from a woman in her 40s with Graves' ophthalmopathy.

The chain is built from TRBV15 and TRBJ2-5; TRBD2 aligns across 10 bases. J was trimmed by 6 bases and V by 4 bases; bases with no gene match: 8. CDR3 length: 15 residues. Germline V gene sequence: CDR1 LNHNV, CDR2 YYDKDF (reference sequence). CDR3 DNA: TGTGCCACCAGCAAAGAACTAGCGGGACGAAAGACCCAGTACTTC. Protein: CATSKELAGRKTQYF.

This clonotype was counted ten times or more. The V gene is TRBV18, the J gene TRBJ1-1, with a weak D call TRBD1 (5 bases). V lost 3 bases and J 1 base, leaving 15 bases between the germline ends. This CDR3 is 16 amino acids long. Germline-derived CDR1 and CDR2 are KGHSH and LQKENI. The chain's CDR3 is CASSPPGRGENTEAFF. Here the CDR3 DNA reads TGTGCCAGCTCACCTCCTGGGAGGGGCGAGAACACTGAAGCTTTCTTT.

In this sample, this clonotype turned up once. This chain uses TRBV13 with TRBJ2-5; 14 bases are a match to TRBD2. The J segment lost 4 bases and the V segment lost 5 bases, leaving 3 bases of the junction unmatched. The CDR3 is made up of 15 amino acids. Germline V CDR1 and CDR2: PRHDT, FYEKMQ (reference sequence). The chain's CDR3 is CASSRGTSGRETQYF. DNA for the CDR3: TGTGCCAGCAGCCGAGGGACTAGCGGGAGAGAGACCCAGTACTTC.

Ten or more counts support this clonotype. J is TRBJ1-1 and V is TRBV12-3 or TRBV12-4; TRBD1 might be the D (6 bases). There are 14 residues in the CDR3. Trimming took 7 bases from V and 1 from J, leaving 13 bases between them. DNA of the CDR3: TGTGCCAGCACTTTTCAGGGGTGGAACACTGAAGCTTTCTTT. Translation: CASTFQGWNTEAFF.

The sample holds many counts of this clonotype. The chain joins TRBV29-1 to TRBJ2-5; no reliable D call. Trimming left V 4 bases short and J 1 base short, with 16 bases between. Germline assignment: CDR1 SQVTM and CDR2 ANQGSEA. There are 15 residues in the CDR3. Written as DNA, the CDR3 is TGCAGCGTTGGCTTTCTATTCAACGTCCAAGAGACCCAGTACTTC. It is translated as CSVGFLFNVQETQYF.